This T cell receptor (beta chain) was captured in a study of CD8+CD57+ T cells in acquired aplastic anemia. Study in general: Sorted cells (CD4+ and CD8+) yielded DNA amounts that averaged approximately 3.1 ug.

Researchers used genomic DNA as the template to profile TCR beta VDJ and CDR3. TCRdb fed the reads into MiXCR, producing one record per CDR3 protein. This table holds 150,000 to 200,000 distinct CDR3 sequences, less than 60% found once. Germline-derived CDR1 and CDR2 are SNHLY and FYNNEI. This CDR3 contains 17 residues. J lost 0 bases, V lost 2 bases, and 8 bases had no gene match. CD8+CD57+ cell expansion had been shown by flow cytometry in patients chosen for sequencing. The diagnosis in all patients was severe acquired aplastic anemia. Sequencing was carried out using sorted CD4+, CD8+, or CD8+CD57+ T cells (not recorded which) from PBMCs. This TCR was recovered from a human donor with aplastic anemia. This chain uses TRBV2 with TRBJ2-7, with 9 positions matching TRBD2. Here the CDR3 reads CASSEFLASGTSYEQYF. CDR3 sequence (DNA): TGTGCCAGCAGTGAATTTCTTGCTAGCGGGACCTCCTACGAGCAGTACTTC.